This TCR beta chain was obtained from a study of PD-1 blockade in classical Hodgkin lymphoma. The sample's time point: cycle 4 day 1 (C4D1), after less than 7 weeks of nivolumab. With no exception, relapse followed autologous stem cell transplantation in all patients, and brentuximab vedotin exposure varied. Turning to this clone: What it binds is not known. Other DNA variants within this sample encode the same CDR3.

The CDR3 contains 13 residues. V was shortened by 2 bases and J by 0 bases, with 4 bases between the two germline ends. CDR1 is MNHEY, CDR2 SVGAGI, per germline. The study's findings and limits: The study found that TCR diversity rose significantly by C4D1 in CD4+ but not CD8+ cells. Newly diagnosed patients had baseline TCR diversity that was reportedly lower than that of healthy donors.

Assay: immunoSEQ multiplex PCR; the TCRdb copy retains only in-frame clones and omits some. The top ten hold roughly 8.7% of the sample, which has about 61,000 clones, 87% seen once. Sample: peripheral blood mononuclear cells (PBMCs), taken before the fourth cycle of nivolumab. The gene calls are TRBV6-5 and TRBJ1-1; D is ambiguous. The source is a human donor with classical Hodgkin lymphoma. The CDR3: CASSYEMNTEAFF. DNA of the CDR3: TGTGCCAGCAGTTACGAAATGAACACTGAAGCTTTCTTT.